Below, 21 T cell receptor beta chains from the same sample are listed, as sequenced in a study of CD8 T cells in ankylosing spondylitis. Study findings and constraints: A TCR beta motif of roughly eight highly homologous variants seemed to mark ankylosing spondylitis blood.

No antigen has been identified for these receptors. TCRdb reanalysed the 5' RACE reads using MiXCR and keeps one entry per CDR3 protein. The sample shows some 220,000 distinct CDR3 sequences, 7.3% of them seen only once. Sample: blood, either unsorted or a sorted T cell fraction (not recorded which). The receptors shown here come from a male donor with ankylosing spondylitis.

This clonotype was seen ten or more times. The chain uses TRBV27 and TRBJ1-3; perhaps TRBD1 as D (5 bases). The CDR3 is 14 amino acids. The germline V gene encodes CDR1 MNHEY and CDR2 SMNVEV (reference sequence). The V end was cut by 2 bases, the J end by 4 bases, with 9 bases between. CDR3 amino acids: CASSLGAGGNTIYF. The CDR3 nucleotides read TGTGCCAGCAGTTTAGGGGCAGGGGGAAACACCATATATTTT.

This clonotype was seen ten or more times. CDR3 DNA sequence: TGTGCCAGCAGTACAGCCGGGACAGGGGATGAAGAGACCCAGTACTTC. Its translation is CASSTAGTGDEETQYF. V and J are TRBV28 and TRBJ2-5, with 10 positions matching TRBD1. The germline CDR1 and CDR2 sequences are MDHEN and SYDVKM. Trimming at V came to 5 bases and at J to 3 bases, leaving 9 bases not matched to a gene. The CDR3 consists of 16 residues. The complete variable domain, with remaining parts taken from reference TRBV28 and TRBJ2-5, reads DVKVTQSSRYLVKRTGEKVFLECVQDMDHENMFWYRQDPGLGLRLIYFSYDVKMKEKGDIPEGYSVSREKKERFSLILESASTNQTSMYLCASSTAGTGDEETQYFGPGTRLLVL.

The chain couples TRBV5-1 to TRBJ1-2, with D possibly matching TRBD1 (5 bases). Germline CDR1 SGHRS, CDR2 YFSETQ. This CDR3 spans 16 amino acids. The V end lost 4 bases, the J end lost 3 bases, and 19 bases lay between the germline ends. In DNA, the CDR3 is TGCGCCAGCAGCCTGGGGGTCAGGGTCGGCGACTATGGCTACACCTTC. Its protein product is CASSLGVRVGDYGYTF.

The rearrangement uses TRBV29-1 and TRBJ2-2, with 7 positions matching TRBD1. The CDR3 covers 14 residues. Germline V gene lookup returns CDR1 SQVTM and CDR2 ANQGSEA. Losses at the gene ends were 4 bases for V and 2 bases for J; bases not matched to a gene: 4. The chain's CDR3 is CSVGTGLNTGELFF. CDR3 coding DNA: TGCAGCGTTGGGACAGGACTTAACACCGGGGAGCTGTTTTTT.

Ten or more counts support this clonotype. V gene TRBV27 combines with J gene TRBJ1-1; unclear D gene. The V end lost 6 bases, the J end lost 4 bases, and 18 bases lay between the germline ends. CDR3 length: 15 residues. Germline CDR1 and CDR2: MNHEY and SMNVEV (reference sequence). The CDR3 reads CASSYDPVHGTEAFF. The CDR3 DNA is TGTGCCAGCAGCTACGACCCCGTGCACGGCACTGAAGCTTTCTTT.

This clonotype came up many times. J is TRBJ2-1 and V is TRBV12-3 or TRBV12-4; possibly TRBD1 or TRBD2 for D (5 bases each). This CDR3 spans 15 amino acids. The V end lost 0 bases, the J end lost 4 bases, and 10 bases lay between the germline ends. This chain's CDR3 is CASSLASRGYNEQFF. Here the CDR3 DNA reads TGTGCCAGCAGTTTAGCCTCGAGGGGTTACAATGAGCAGTTCTTC.

The chain has TRBV12-3 or TRBV12-4 and TRBJ2-5, with TRBD1 matching over 9 bases. V lost 6 bases and J lost 4; bases outside the gene matches: 3. The CDR3 sequence is 13 residues long. The CDR3 DNA is TGTGCCAGCAGGGGACAGGGTCGAGAGACCCAGTACTTC. It encodes CASRGQGRETQYF.

In its sample, this clonotype was seen many times. V is TRBV11-2 and J is TRBJ2-3, with unresolved D. V was pared by 4 bases and J by 3 bases, with 14 bases between. Germline values: CDR1 SGHAT, CDR2 FQNNGV. This CDR3 spans 15 amino acids. CDR3 nucleotides: TGTGCCAGCAGCTCGATATGGGGAAGGACAGATACGCAGTATTTT. Its translation: CASSSIWGRTDTQYF.

This clonotype was counted ten times or more. The chain carries TRBV6-5 and TRBJ2-6; D gene uncertain. The CDR3 consists of 16 residues. Per the germline V gene, CDR1 is MNHEY and CDR2 is SVGAGI. Trimming left V 1 base short and J 0 bases short, with 7 bases between. The CDR3 protein is CASSYWSRSGANVLTF. The CDR3 DNA follows: TGTGCCAGCAGTTACTGGAGCCGCTCTGGGGCCAACGTCCTGACTTTC.

This clonotype was seen many times. The chain recombines TRBV20-1 with TRBJ2-7, with 9 positions matching TRBD2. Germline V gives CDR1 DFQATT, CDR2 SNEGSKA (reference sequence). This CDR3 region has 15 residues. V dropped 0 bases and J dropped 3; count of bases not matched to a gene: 6. The CDR3 sequence: CSARDRLAGIYEQYF. Written as DNA, the CDR3 is TGCAGTGCTAGAGATCGGCTAGCGGGAATCTACGAGCAGTACTTC.

This clonotype was seen many times. The chain combines TRBV10-3 with TRBJ2-1; 9 positions agree with TRBD1. Germline CDR1 and CDR2: ENHRY and SYGVKD. The CDR3 has 12 residues. The junction had 4 bases not matched to a gene; V was cut back by 9 bases and J by 7 bases. CDR3 DNA sequence: TGTGCCATTCTAGACAGGGGGAATGAGCAGTTCTTC. Translation: CAILDRGNEQFF.

This clonotype has a count of ten or more. The chain employs TRBV5-1 and TRBJ2-1, with 11 bases that match TRBD2. With V trimmed by 3 bases and J by 6 bases, 5 bases remained unmatched. The CDR3 length is 15 residues. CDR1 SGHRS and CDR2 YFSETQ come from the germline V gene. This CDR3 is CASSSTSGSINEQFF. In DNA form, the CDR3 reads TGCGCCAGCAGCTCAACTAGCGGGAGTATCAATGAGCAGTTCTTC. Full variable domain (rest looked up from reference TRBV5-1 and TRBJ2-1): KAGVTQTPRYLIKTRGQQVTLSCSPISGHRSVSWYQQTPGQGLQFLFEYFSETQRNKGNFPGRFSGRQFSNSRSEMNVSTLELGDSALYLCASSSTSGSINEQFFGPGTRLTVL.

This clonotype has a handful of counts. Sequence at one end of the junction differs from germline and may be a read error. The CDR3 region has the DNA TGCTGTGCTAGAGATCACTTCAGCTCCTATAATTCACCCCTCCACTTT. Translation: CCARDHFSSYNSPLHF. The rearrangement links TRBV20-1 to TRBJ1-6, with no clear D. CDR1 is DFQATT, CDR2 SNEGSKA, per germline (reference sequence). CDR3 length: 16 amino acids.

In its sample, this clonotype was seen many times. The V and J genes are TRBV15 and TRBJ1-3, with a tentative D call TRBD1 (6 bases). Trimming stripped 5 bases from V and 3 bases from J, with 11 bases between. From germline, CDR1 is LNHNV and CDR2 YYDKDF (reference sequence). The CDR3 is made up of 14 amino acids. In DNA form, the CDR3 reads TGTGCCACCAGCCCGGGGGGGCGTGGAAACACCATATATTTT. This gives the protein CATSPGGRGNTIYF. The whole variable domain, filled in from reference TRBV15 and TRBJ1-3, reads DAMVIQNPRYQVTQFGKPVTLSCSQTLNHNVMYWYQQKSSQAPKLLFHYYDKDFNNEADTPDNFQSRRPNTSFCFLDIRSPGLGDTAMYLCATSPGGRGNTIYFGEGSWLTVV.

This clonotype was seen repeatedly, ten times or more. The V call is TRBV24-1, the J call TRBJ2-7; D might be TRBD2 (5 bases). The CDR3 spans 13 residues. Between the trimmed V and J ends, which lost 5 bases and 2 bases, there was a span of 9 bases. The germline V gene has CDR1 KGHDR and CDR2 SFDVKD. The CDR3 spells CATSGLAPYEQYF. The CDR3 nucleotides read TGTGCCACCAGTGGGCTAGCCCCCTACGAGCAGTACTTC.

This clonotype was picked up many times. The rearrangement joins TRBV25-1 to TRBJ2-1; D perhaps matches TRBD2 (5 bases). Between the trimmed V and J ends, which lost 3 bases and 4 bases, there was a span of 16 bases. CDR1 and CDR2 from the germline V gene are MGHDK and SYGVNS. CDR3 length equals 16 residues. CDR3 amino acids: CASSDPIGLRYNEQFF. CDR3 nucleotide sequence: TGTGCCAGCAGTGATCCGATCGGACTCCGTTACAATGAGCAGTTCTTC.

This chain connects TRBV5-6 to TRBJ2-7; 8 nucleotides align to TRBD2. With 4 bases clipped from V and 3 bases from J, the junction kept 6 bases outside the gene matches. The CDR3 totals 14 residues. Germline CDR1 SGHDT, CDR2 YYEEEE. CDR3: CASSLGGDHYEQYF. CDR3 DNA: TGTGCCAGCAGCCTCGGGGGGGACCACTACGAGCAGTACTTC.

Turning to this clonotype: Germline is not matched at one junction end, which may reflect a read error. The chain is built from TRBV5-5 and TRBJ2-3, with a possible D match to TRBD1 (6 bases). CDR3 length: 16 residues. Looked up from germline, CDR1 is SGHKS and CDR2 is YYEKEE (reference sequence). For the CDR3, the DNA is TGTGCGAGCAGCCTGGCCCCCGGGGACATGGGAGATACGCAGTATTTT. Translated: CASSLAPGDMGDTQYF.

This clonotype was seen at least ten times. The chain employs TRBV6-5 and TRBJ1-2, with a tentative D call TRBD1 (5 bases). The germline CDR1 and CDR2 sequences are MNHEY and SVGAGI. CDR3 length: 11 amino acids. V lost 7 bases and J lost 4, with 7 bases in between. CDR3 protein: CASIDSYGYTF. CDR3 DNA: TGTGCCAGCATTGACAGCTATGGCTACACCTTC.

This clonotype was recorded many times. The gene calls are TRBV20-1 and TRBJ2-7; D uncertain. This CDR3 comprises 13 residues. V was trimmed by 2 bases and J by 3 bases, leaving 11 bases between them. Germline V gene data show CDR1 as DFQATT and CDR2 as SNEGSKA (reference sequence). CDR3 DNA: TGCAGTGCTAGATCGGGCAGCGACTACGAGCAGTACTTC. Its translation is CSARSGSDYEQYF.

This clonotype showed up just a few times. This chain uses TRBV6-5 with TRBJ1-5; TRBD1 is a possible D gene (6 bases). V was clipped by 4 bases and J by 6 bases, with 16 bases between them. This CDR3 is 15 amino acids long. Germline V CDR1 and CDR2: MNHEY, SVGAGI. The CDR3 DNA follows: TGTGCCAGCAGTTCCTCTAGGGGGGCAGGTCAGCCCCAGCATTTT. Protein sequence: CASSSSRGAGQPQHF.